Below, one TCR beta chain is given with its context. Its cognate antigen has yet to be identified. No qualities accompany the bases; no much larger clone lies one base away. The data are from a study of T-cell reconstitution after alpha-beta-depleted transplantation in children listed by TCRdb under 2016. With respect to the entire study: The study quantitatively tracked T-cell immune reconstitution after TCRalphabeta/CD19-depleted allogeneic hematopoietic cell transplantation in children using TCR repertoire profiling. What the work shows at the level of the full study, not this receptor alone: The apparently early alphabetaT-cell count recovery about two months after transplant was reportedly dependent on only several hundred rapidly expanded clones derived from non-depleted graft cells. Hyperexpanded clone frequencies declined over subsequent months; after one year, T-cell counts and TCRbeta diversity were mostly attributed to newly produced T cells. In some patients, the high TCRbeta diversity seen at day 60 was put down to recipient T cells and intrathymic progenitors that had survived conditioning.

The time point label for this specimen denotes: day 60 (about 2 months) after transplantation. The sample's treatment or condition label, decoded: allogeneic hematopoietic cell transplantation with graft depleted of TCRalphabeta T cells and CD19 B cells. Transplant recipients were children who received TCRalphabeta/CD19-depleted allogeneic hematopoietic cell grafts. Library prep was done by PCR. Sequenced using an Illumina HiSeq 2500. To normalize quantification of the TCRbeta repertoire, the TCR libraries were built with molecular barcoding that relied on unique molecular identifiers. The public reads were run again by TCRdb, first through fastp at Q25 and then through MiXCR, and only productive beta chains were kept. Every distinct CDR3 protein forms one entry, paired with its most common genes and DNA. The sample table records 7,000 to 9,500 distinct CDR3 sequences; around 30% of these occur just once. 2.2% of the sample is in the top ten clones.

From a lookup of the germline V gene, CDR1 and CDR2 are SGHNT and YENEEA. The CDR3 covers 15 residues, taking in both the cysteine and the phenylalanine. The kept DNA is CDR3 alone, 45 bases in frame from the first base. V loses 4 bases, J loses 2 bases, and the germline ends lie 13 bases apart. The chain couples TRBV11-3 to TRBJ2-3; the D segment may tentatively be TRBD1 or TRBD2, each giving 5 matched bases. The sequence derives from a boy in the first two years of life who had a stem cell transplant for SCID, so the T cells may come from the graft donor. This specimen consisted of peripheral blood, obtained 60 days after TCRalphabeta/CD19-depleted stem cell transplant. The nucleotides read TGTGCCAGCAGCTCGAGGGTGGGGCTCACAGATACGCAGTATTTT. Its protein is CASSSRVGLTDTQYF.